Presented here are 24 T cell receptor beta chains from one specimen sequenced in a study of response to subunit inactivated influenza vaccine. Each CDR3 protein is one row after TCRdb ran MiXCR on the RT-PCR reads. The data contain around 480,000 distinct CDR3 sequences, 11% of them singletons. The source material was PBMCs from blood, sampled 45 days after vaccination. These receptor sequences come from a man between 50 and 59 years old who received an inactivated influenza vaccine.

This clonotype occurred a few times. The chain joins TRBV24-1 to TRBJ2-3; a weak D match, TRBD1 (6 bases). V lost 3 bases and J lost 2, with 17 bases in between. The CDR3 covers 17 residues. CDR1 is KGHDR, CDR2 SFDVKD, per germline. In DNA form, the CDR3 reads TGTGCCACCAGTGATCCTAGGGCAGGGGTTTTCACAGATACGCAGTATTTT. Amino acid sequence: CATSDPRAGVFTDTQYF.

This clonotype was counted many times. The V and J genes are TRBV7-9 and TRBJ2-5, with TRBD2 identical over 9 bases. CDR3 length equals 17 residues. CDR1 and CDR2 (germline): SEHNR, FQNEAQ (reference sequence). The V segment lost 2 bases and the J segment 0 bases; nucleotides outside the gene matches: 7. CDR3 residues: CASSLPPGLADQETQYF. CDR3 coding DNA: TGTGCCAGCAGCTTACCTCCGGGACTAGCAGACCAAGAGACCCAGTACTTC.

In its sample, this clonotype was seen many times. This chain connects TRBV4-2 to TRBJ1-5; D is possibly TRBD1 (6 bases). In germline, CDR1 is LGHNA, CDR2 YNFKEQ. Deletions cut 8 bases from V and 1 base from J, with 15 bases between. This CDR3 is built from 15 residues. CDR3 sequence: CASAQAQGSNQPQHF. The CDR3 DNA reads as TGTGCCAGCGCTCAAGCGCAGGGGAGCAATCAGCCCCAGCATTTT.

This chain connects TRBV4-1 to TRBJ2-2, with 7 nucleotides matching TRBD2. With V trimmed by 1 base and J by 6 bases, 5 bases remained unmatched. Germline CDR1 MGHRA, CDR2 YSYEKL. There are 15 residues in the CDR3. The CDR3 protein is CASSQGLAVAGELFF. The CDR3 DNA reads as TGCGCCAGCAGCCAAGGGCTAGCGGTCGCCGGGGAGCTGTTTTTT.

This clonotype was seen a few times. The V call is TRBV5-1, the J call TRBJ2-3; D uncertain. The CDR3 extends over 14 amino acids. Germline V CDR1 and CDR2: SGHRS, YFSETQ. Trimming took 0 bases from V and 8 from J, leaving 13 bases between them. The CDR3 DNA follows: TGCGCCAGCAGCTTGGACGGGTCCCGCGCTACGCAGTATTTT. Protein: CASSLDGSRATQYF. Full variable domain (outside the CDR3, taken from reference TRBV5-1 and TRBJ2-3): KAGVTQTPRYLIKTRGQQVTLSCSPISGHRSVSWYQQTPGQGLQFLFEYFSETQRNKGNFPGRFSGRQFSNSRSEMNVSTLELGDSALYLCASSLDGSRATQYFGPGTRLTVL.

This clonotype was counted many times. The chain links TRBV12-3 or TRBV12-4 to TRBJ2-4, with 7 bases that match TRBD1. The CDR3 length is 13 residues. The V and J ends lost 5 bases and 8 bases, in that order; junction bases with no gene match: 6. CDR3 residues: CASSLRQGDIQYF. The CDR3 bases are TGTGCCAGCAGTCTCCGACAGGGTGACATTCAGTACTTC.

This clonotype was seen repeatedly, ten times or more. The CDR3 reads CATGTGASSYEQYF. Written as DNA, the CDR3 is TGTGCCACCGGGACAGGGGCGTCCTCCTACGAGCAGTACTTC. The chain joins TRBV10-3 to TRBJ2-7; 10 positions match TRBD1. Germline CDR1 is ENHRY and CDR2 is SYGVKD. J was trimmed by 0 bases and V by 10 bases; bases with no gene match: 6. CDR3 size: 14 residues.

The chain recombines TRBV5-1 with TRBJ1-1; tentative D call: TRBD1 (5 bases). Germline lookup yields CDR1 SGHRS and CDR2 YFSETQ. The CDR3 is made up of 15 amino acids. V dropped 0 bases and J dropped 2 bases, with 11 bases sitting between them. The CDR3, as DNA: TGCGCCAGCAGCTTGGAAGGAGGGGTTAACACTGAAGCTTTCTTT. Protein: CASSLEGGVNTEAFF.

This clonotype was observed at least ten times. The V call is TRBV20-1, the J call TRBJ1-5; the D is unclear. V was pared by 6 bases and J by 5 bases, with 17 bases between. This CDR3 has 14 residues. In germline, CDR1 is DFQATT, CDR2 SNEGSKA (reference sequence). The CDR3 nucleotides are TGCAGTGCGCGAATTCACAGATTTCATCAGCCCCAGCATTTT. Amino acid sequence: CSARIHRFHQPQHF.

The chain couples TRBV20-1 to TRBJ1-5; 11 bases are shared with TRBD1. The CDR3 contains 15 residues. The germline V gene has CDR1 DFQATT and CDR2 SNEGSKA (reference sequence). After removal of 5 bases from V and 5 bases from J, the junction contained 8 bases not matched to a gene. CDR3 sequence reads: CSAPRTGGLDQPQHF. For the CDR3, the DNA is TGCAGTGCTCCCCGGACAGGGGGCCTTGATCAGCCCCAGCATTTT.

This clonotype was seen a handful of times. The V and J genes are TRBV11-2 and TRBJ2-7; 7 bases fit TRBD1. Germline assignment: CDR1 SGHAT and CDR2 FQNNGV. V trimming: 5 bases; J trimming: 3 bases; junction bases outside the gene matches: 1. The CDR3 covers 12 residues. The CDR3 nucleotides are TGTGCCAGCAGCGGACAGGTCTACGAGCAGTACTTC. Its protein is CASSGQVYEQYF.

This clonotype has just a few counts. The chain combines TRBV29-1 with TRBJ1-1, with unresolved D. Germline V lookup: CDR1 SQVTM, CDR2 ANQGSEA. This CDR3 region has 14 residues. Trimming removed 2 bases from V and 2 bases from J, with 12 bases in between. CDR3 in DNA: TGCAGCGTTGAACAACCCCCAGCTAACACTGAAGCTTTCTTT. Its translation: CSVEQPPANTEAFF.

Only a few counts were recorded for this clonotype. V is TRBV7-9 and J is TRBJ2-7; 7 bases map to TRBD2. The CDR3 has 16 residues. The germline V gene has CDR1 SEHNR and CDR2 FQNEAQ (reference sequence). Trimming cost V 1 base and J 2 bases; bases outside gene matches: 8. As DNA, the CDR3 is TGTGCCAGCAGCTTAGGCGGGCGGGGGTTCACCTACGAGCAGTACTTC. Amino acid sequence: CASSLGGRGFTYEQYF.

The chain is built from TRBV12-3 or TRBV12-4 and TRBJ1-6, with unresolved D. The CDR3 length is 14 residues. The V end lost 6 bases, the J end lost 5 bases, and 11 bases lay between the germline ends. Written as DNA, the CDR3 is TGTGCCAGCAGAAGAACGGGTGATAATTCACCCCTCCACTTT. As protein: CASRRTGDNSPLHF.

Only a few counts were recorded for this clonotype. J is TRBJ2-5 and V is TRBV7-8; 11 bases fit TRBD1. In germline, CDR1 is SGHVS, CDR2 FQNEAQ. This CDR3 has 16 amino acids. With V trimmed by 5 bases and J by 4 bases, 9 bases remained unmatched. In DNA form, the CDR3 reads TGTGCCAGCAGCCCGCCCGGGACAGGGGGATCAGAGACCCAGTACTTC. It is translated as CASSPPGTGGSETQYF.

This clonotype turned up a few times. This CDR3 is CASSDGRGGHNEQFF. DNA of the CDR3: TGCGCCAGCAGTGACGGGCGGGGGGGCCACAATGAGCAGTTCTTC. This chain links TRBV10-1 with TRBJ2-1, with 9 bases that match TRBD2. J gave up 5 bases and V 3 bases, and 5 bases lay outside the gene matches. The CDR3 totals 15 residues. From germline, CDR1 is WNHNN and CDR2 SYGVQD (reference sequence).

The rearrangement uses TRBV7-2 and TRBJ2-4, with TRBD1 matching 7 bases. With 3 bases clipped from V and 4 bases from J, the junction kept 6 bases outside the gene matches. Germline V CDR1 and CDR2: SGHTA, FQGNSA. The CDR3 has 15 amino acids. In DNA, the CDR3 is TGTGCCAGCAGCTTCCGGACAGGACAAAAAAACATTCAGTACTTC. Translating it yields CASSFRTGQKNIQYF.

This clonotype was recorded many times. V is TRBV5-1 and J is TRBJ1-1, with no clear D. Per germline, CDR1 SGHRS and CDR2 YFSETQ. V lost 4 bases to trimming and J lost 1 base, with 8 bases between them. This CDR3 is 13 amino acids long. CDR3 DNA: TGCGCCAGCAGCCTCTCACAGAACACTGAAGCTTTCTTT. Protein sequence: CASSLSQNTEAFF.

There are many counts of this clonotype. The J gene is TRBJ2-5, the V gene TRBV7-2; D unclear. CDR1 and CDR2 (germline): SGHTA, FQGNSA. V lost 4 bases and J 5 bases, leaving 20 bases between the germline ends. The CDR3 contains 16 residues. CDR3 coding DNA: TGTGCCAGCAGCTACCGGGCCCCTTCCTCTACGGAGACCCAGTACTTC. It yields the protein CASSYRAPSSTETQYF.

V usage is TRBV12-3 or TRBV12-4 and J usage is TRBJ2-2, with a weak D call TRBD2 (6 bases). V dropped 5 bases and J dropped 7 bases, with 17 bases sitting between them. The CDR3 loop spans 15 amino acids. The CDR3 DNA reads TGTGCCAGCAGTCCCCTGACTAGGCGAGGCGGGGAGCTGTTTTTT. As protein: CASSPLTRRGGELFF.

The gene calls are TRBV12-3 or TRBV12-4 and TRBJ1-1, with 8 bases lining up with TRBD1. The CDR3 totals 17 residues. V lost 3 bases to trimming and J lost 2 bases; unmatched junction nucleotides: 11. CDR3 in amino acids: CASSLTRTGPLNTEAFF. Written as DNA, the CDR3 is TGTGCCAGCAGTTTGACCCGGACAGGGCCCTTAAACACTGAAGCTTTCTTT.

In this sample, this clonotype turned up many times. V gene TRBV7-8 combines with J gene TRBJ2-1, with 7 positions matching TRBD2. The V segment lost 3 bases and the J segment 7 bases; nucleotides outside the gene matches: 15. CDR3 length: 17 residues. Germline V gene data show CDR1 as SGHVS and CDR2 as FQNEAQ. CDR3 nucleotide sequence: TGTGCCAGCAGCTTGCCCCGCAGGCTAGCGGAGGGGAATGAGCAGTTCTTC. Its translation: CASSLPRRLAEGNEQFF.

A single count supports this clonotype. It may be a read error: a sequence one base away is much more abundant. This chain uses TRBV12-3 or TRBV12-4 with TRBJ2-1; D remains ambiguous. The CDR3 runs to 11 residues. In DNA form, the CDR3 reads TGTGCCAGAAGTTTAGCCGGTGAGCAGTTCTTC. Its protein product is CARSLAGEQFF.

The gene calls are TRBV4-1 and TRBJ2-2, with D perhaps matching TRBD1 (6 bases). V lost 0 bases and J lost 7, with 15 bases in between. The CDR3 contains 16 residues. In germline, CDR1 is MGHRA, CDR2 YSYEKL. CDR3 amino acids: CASSQEAGVAYGELFF. The DNA for the CDR3 is TGCGCCAGCAGCCAAGAGGCAGGGGTTGCGTACGGGGAGCTGTTTTTT.